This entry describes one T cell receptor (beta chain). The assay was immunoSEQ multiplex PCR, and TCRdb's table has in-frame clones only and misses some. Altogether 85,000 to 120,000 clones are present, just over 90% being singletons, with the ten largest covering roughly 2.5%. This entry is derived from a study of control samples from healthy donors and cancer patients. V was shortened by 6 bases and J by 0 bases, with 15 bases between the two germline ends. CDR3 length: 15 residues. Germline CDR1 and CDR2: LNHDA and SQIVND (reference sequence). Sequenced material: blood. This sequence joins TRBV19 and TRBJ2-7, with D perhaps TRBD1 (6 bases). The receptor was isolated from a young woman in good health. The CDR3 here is CASRPEEGGSYEQYF. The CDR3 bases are TGTGCCAGTAGGCCCGAGGAAGGGGGCTCCTACGAGCAGTACTTC.